These 13 T cell receptor beta chains were all obtained from the same sample, sequenced in a study of lung T cells in sarcoidosis with Löfgren's syndrome. Each CDR3 protein gets one entry after TCRdb re-called the reads with MiXCR. Seen here are just under 20,000 distinct CDR3 sequences, about 20% observed once, and the top ten hold around 4.3%. The material sequenced was CD4+ T cells from PBMCs. These receptors came from a human donor with sarcoidosis (Löfgren's syndrome or another form), or a control subject (not recorded which).

This clonotype was counted at least ten times. V usage is TRBV24-1 and J usage is TRBJ2-2; no clear D gene. This CDR3 is 13 amino acids long. The germline V gene has CDR1 KGHDR and CDR2 SFDVKD. Trimming left V 8 bases short and J 5 bases short, with 11 bases between. The CDR3 protein is CATMRPRTGELFF. CDR3 bases: TGTGCCACCATGCGACCGCGGACCGGGGAGCTGTTTTTT.

Ten or more counts support this clonotype. V is TRBV4-2 and J is TRBJ2-7; TRBD2 aligns across 7 bases. Germline values: CDR1 LGHNA, CDR2 YNFKEQ. The junction had 9 bases not matched to a gene; V was cut back by 1 base and J by 6 bases. The CDR3 runs 15 residues. Here the CDR3 reads CASSQVRGGQSEQYF. The CDR3 bases are TGTGCCAGCAGCCAAGTGCGGGGAGGGCAATCCGAGCAGTACTTC.

This clonotype appeared a single time. This may come from a read error, since a much larger clone is one base off. The J gene is TRBJ2-1, the V gene TRBV18; D perhaps matches TRBD2 (6 bases). CDR3 length: 19 residues. Germline lookup yields CDR1 KGHSH and CDR2 LQKENI. For the CDR3, the DNA is TGTGCCAGCTCACCACGGCCCCTCCTAGCGTCAAGCTCCTACAATGGGCAGTTCTTC. Its translation is CASSPRPLLASSSYNGQFF.

A single count supports this clonotype. The junction shows a germline mismatch at one end, possibly a read error. The chain combines TRBV4-2 with TRBJ1-2; no clear D. Germline V gene sequence: CDR1 LGHNA, CDR2 YNFKEQ. CDR3 length: 15 amino acids. CDR3 DNA sequence: TGTACCAGCAGCCAGGTACGGAGTGGCGACTATGGCTACACCTTC. Translation gives CTSSQVRSGDYGYTF.

Ten or more counts support this clonotype. This rearrangement joins TRBV7-9 to TRBJ1-5; the D gene is possibly TRBD1 (6 bases). CDR1 SEHNR and CDR2 FQNEAQ come from the germline V gene (reference sequence). Trimming stripped 1 base from V and 3 bases from J, with 7 bases between. The CDR3 length is 14 residues. CDR3 DNA: TGTGCCAGCAGCTTAGGGACAGACAATCAGCCCCAGCATTTT. As protein: CASSLGTDNQPQHF.

The rearrangement links TRBV6-6 to TRBJ2-1; 8 nucleotides align to TRBD1. CDR1 MNHNY and CDR2 SVGAGI come from the germline V gene (reference sequence). V gave up 4 bases and J gave up 7 bases; unmatched junction bases: 18. The CDR3 length is 18 residues. In DNA, the CDR3 is TGTGCCAGCAGTTTTAAACGGGACAGGTGGGATATTTTGAATGAGCAGTTCTTC. Translation gives CASSFKRDRWDILNEQFF.

Comment on this clonotype: The junction does not match germline at one end; this may be a read error. The rearrangement joins TRBV5-1 to TRBJ2-1, with 9 bases matching TRBD2. The length of the CDR3 is 16 residues. The V gene's germline CDR1 is SGHRS and CDR2 YFSETQ. CDR3 DNA: TGCGCCAACAGCGCTATGCCAGGGACTAGCAGGCATGAGCAGTTCTTC. As protein: CANSAMPGTSRHEQFF.

This clonotype came up many times. This sequence joins TRBV29-1 and TRBJ1-1; D is unclear. CDR3 size: 15 residues. CDR1 is SQVTM and CDR2 is ANQGSEA in the germline V gene. Trimming removed 4 bases at V and 3 bases at J, with 18 bases between. CDR3 coding DNA: TGCAGCGTTGGTACGGCAGGTCCTCAGGACACTGAAGCTTTCTTT. This sequence encodes CSVGTAGPQDTEAFF.

This clonotype was seen ten or more times. The chain has TRBV2 and TRBJ2-5; no clear D. The CDR3 contains 13 residues. Germline assignment: CDR1 SNHLY and CDR2 FYNNEI. V lost 4 bases and J lost 2, with 8 bases in between. The CDR3 bases are TGTGCCAGCAGTGGGGCAGTGCAAGAGACCCAGTACTTC. Translation gives CASSGAVQETQYF. Supplemented by reference TRBV2 and TRBJ2-5, the full variable domain reads EPEVTQTPSHQVTQMGQEVILRCVPISNHLYFYWYRQILGQKVEFLVSFYNNEISEKSEIFDDQFSVERPDGSNFTLKIRSTKLEDSAMYFCASSGAVQETQYFGPGTRLLVL.

At least ten counts were recorded for this clonotype. Here the CDR3 DNA reads TGCGCCAGCAGCCAAGCAGCGGGTTACGAGCAGTACTTC. Its protein product is CASSQAAGYEQYF. The chain is built from TRBV4-3 and TRBJ2-7; weak D call: TRBD2 (6 bases). CDR3 length: 13 residues. The V end was cut by 1 base, the J end by 4 bases, with 8 bases between. Germline V gene lookup returns CDR1 LGHNA and CDR2 YSLEER.

This clonotype was observed at least ten times. The chain is built from TRBV7-2 and TRBJ2-1; D not resolved. V was pared by 1 base and J by 0 bases, with 10 bases between. This CDR3 is 16 amino acids long. Germline V lookup: CDR1 SGHTA, CDR2 FQGNSA. CDR3 sequence reads: CASSLESASSYNEQFF. Written as DNA, the CDR3 is TGTGCCAGCAGCTTAGAGTCGGCGAGCTCCTACAATGAGCAGTTCTTC.

The table lists this clonotype with many counts. This chain uses TRBV20-1 with TRBJ1-5, with 7 bases matching TRBD1. The CDR3 is made up of 15 amino acids. With V trimmed by 1 base and J by 6 bases, 9 bases remained unmatched. Germline V CDR1 and CDR2: DFQATT, SNEGSKA (reference sequence). CDR3 residues: CSARVSQGGGQPQHF. In DNA form, the CDR3 reads TGCAGTGCTAGAGTCTCCCAGGGGGGGGGTCAGCCCCAGCATTTT.

The V gene is TRBV7-9, the J gene TRBJ1-1; D perhaps matches TRBD1 (6 bases). Germline CDR1 and CDR2: SEHNR and FQNEAQ (reference sequence). The CDR3 spans 13 residues. Trimming cost V 3 bases and J 3 bases, with 8 bases left between them. This chain's CDR3 is CASSFAGDTEAFF. CDR3 nucleotide sequence: TGTGCCAGCAGCTTCGCAGGGGACACTGAAGCTTTCTTT.